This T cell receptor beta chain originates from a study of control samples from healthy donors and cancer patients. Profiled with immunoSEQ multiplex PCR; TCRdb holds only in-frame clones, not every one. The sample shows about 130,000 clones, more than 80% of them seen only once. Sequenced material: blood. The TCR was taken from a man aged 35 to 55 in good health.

This CDR3 reads CASSQFRGESYEQYF. CDR3 sequence (DNA): TGCGCCAGCAGCCAATTTCGGGGGGAATCCTACGAGCAGTACTTC. The V gene is TRBV4-1, the J gene TRBJ2-7; TRBD2 aligns across 7 bases. The CDR3 loop spans 15 amino acids. V gave up 2 bases and J gave up 1 base; unmatched junction bases: 5. Germline lookup yields CDR1 MGHRA and CDR2 YSYEKL.